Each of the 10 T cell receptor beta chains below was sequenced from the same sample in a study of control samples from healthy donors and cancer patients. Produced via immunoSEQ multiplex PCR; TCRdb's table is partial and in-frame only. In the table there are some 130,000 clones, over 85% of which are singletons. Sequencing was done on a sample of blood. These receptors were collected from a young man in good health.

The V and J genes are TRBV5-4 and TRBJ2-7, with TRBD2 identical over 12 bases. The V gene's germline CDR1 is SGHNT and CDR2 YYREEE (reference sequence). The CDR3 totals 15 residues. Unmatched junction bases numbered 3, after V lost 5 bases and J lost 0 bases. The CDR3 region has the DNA TGTGCCAGCAGTTCGGGACTAGCGGGCTCCTACGAGCAGTACTTC. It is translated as CASSSGLAGSYEQYF.

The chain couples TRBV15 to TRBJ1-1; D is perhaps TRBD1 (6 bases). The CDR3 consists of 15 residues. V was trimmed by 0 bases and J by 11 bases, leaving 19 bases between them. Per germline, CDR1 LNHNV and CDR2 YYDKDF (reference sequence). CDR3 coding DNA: TGTGCCACCAGCAGAGATTATACAGGGTCAGGATCGGCTTTCTTT. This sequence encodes CATSRDYTGSGSAFF.

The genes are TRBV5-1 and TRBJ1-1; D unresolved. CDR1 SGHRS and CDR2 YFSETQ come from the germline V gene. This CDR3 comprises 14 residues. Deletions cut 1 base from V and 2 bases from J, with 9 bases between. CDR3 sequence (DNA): TGCGCCAGCAGCTTGTATCCAGGAAACACTGAAGCTTTCTTT. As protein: CASSLYPGNTEAFF.

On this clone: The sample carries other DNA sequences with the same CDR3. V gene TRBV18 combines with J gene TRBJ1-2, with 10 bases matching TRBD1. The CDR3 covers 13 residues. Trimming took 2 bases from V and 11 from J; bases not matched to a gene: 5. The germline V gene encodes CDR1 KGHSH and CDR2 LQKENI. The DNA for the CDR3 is TGTGCCAGCTCACCAGGGGACAGGGGAGGTTACACCTTC. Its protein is CASSPGDRGGYTF. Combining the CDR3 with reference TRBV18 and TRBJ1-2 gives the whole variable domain NAGVMQNPRHLVRRRGQEARLRCSPMKGHSHVYWYRQLPEEGLKFMVYLQKENIIDESGMPKERFSAEFPKEGPSILRIQQVVRGDSAAYFCASSPGDRGGYTFGSGTRLTVV.

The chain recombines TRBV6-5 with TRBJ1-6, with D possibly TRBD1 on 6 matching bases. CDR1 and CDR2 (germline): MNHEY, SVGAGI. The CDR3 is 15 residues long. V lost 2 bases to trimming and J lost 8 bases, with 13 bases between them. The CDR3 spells CASSYREDSYSPLHF. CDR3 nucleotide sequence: TGTGCCAGCAGTTACCGCGAGGACAGTTATTCACCCCTCCACTTT.

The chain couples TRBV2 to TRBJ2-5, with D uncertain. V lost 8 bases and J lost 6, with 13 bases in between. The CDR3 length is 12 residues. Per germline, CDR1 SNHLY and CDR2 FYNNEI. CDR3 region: CASLGPRQTQYF. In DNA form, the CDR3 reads TGTGCCAGCCTCGGGCCACGTCAGACCCAGTACTTC.

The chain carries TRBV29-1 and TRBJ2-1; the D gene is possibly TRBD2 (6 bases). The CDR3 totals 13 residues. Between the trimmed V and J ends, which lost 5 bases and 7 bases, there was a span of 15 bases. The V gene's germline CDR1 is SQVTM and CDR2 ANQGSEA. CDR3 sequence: CSVRRGLMNEQFF. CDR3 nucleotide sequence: TGCAGCGTTCGGAGGGGCCTGATGAATGAGCAGTTCTTC.

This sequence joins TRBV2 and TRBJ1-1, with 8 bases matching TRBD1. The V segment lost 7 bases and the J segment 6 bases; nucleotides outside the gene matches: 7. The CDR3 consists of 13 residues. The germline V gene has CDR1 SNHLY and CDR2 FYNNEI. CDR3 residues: CASMNRGVAEAFF. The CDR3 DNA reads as TGTGCCAGCATGAACAGGGGGGTGGCTGAAGCTTTCTTT.

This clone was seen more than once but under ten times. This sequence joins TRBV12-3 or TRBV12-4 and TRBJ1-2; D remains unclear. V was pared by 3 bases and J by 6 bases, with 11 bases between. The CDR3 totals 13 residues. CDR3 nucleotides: TGTGCCAGCAGTTTGAGTGTCGTGCATGGCTACACCTTC. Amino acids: CASSLSVVHGYTF.

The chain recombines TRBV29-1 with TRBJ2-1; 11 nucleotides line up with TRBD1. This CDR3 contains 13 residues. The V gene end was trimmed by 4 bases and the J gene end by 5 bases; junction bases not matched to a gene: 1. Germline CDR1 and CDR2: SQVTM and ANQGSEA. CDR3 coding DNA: TGCAGCGTTGGGGGACAGGGGGACAATGAGCAGTTCTTC. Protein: CSVGGQGDNEQFF.